The 30 T cell receptor beta chains below were found in one sample sequenced in a study of shared clonotypes between healthy human individuals. Assay used: immunoSEQ multiplex PCR; TCRdb lists only in-frame clones, some missing. The sample records over a million clones, roughly 80% being singletons. The specimen sequenced was memory CD4+ T cells sorted from blood. The subset denotes: CD45RA-negative fraction. The receptors come from a man younger than 35 in good health.

This clone was seen just once. The chain has TRBV30 and TRBJ2-5; D is tentatively TRBD1 or TRBD2 (6 bases each). V lost 3 bases, J lost 0 bases, and 14 bases lay in between. The CDR3 consists of 15 residues. Germline values: CDR1 GTSNPN, CDR2 SVGIG (reference sequence). The CDR3 region is CAWREGHRYQETQYF. In DNA, the CDR3 is TGTGCCTGGAGGGAGGGACACCGATACCAAGAGACCCAGTACTTC.

This sequence joins TRBV7-9 and TRBJ2-1; 7 bases are a match to TRBD2. Germline CDR1 SEHNR, CDR2 FQNEAQ (reference sequence). The CDR3 is made up of 15 amino acids. The trim removed 0 bases at V and 5 bases at J, leaving 4 bases unmatched. The CDR3 coding sequence is TGTGCCAGCAGCTTAGCGGGAGGGCCAAACAATGAGCAGTTCTTC. Encoded protein: CASSLAGGPNNEQFF.

A remark on this clone: The sample holds other DNA sequences that translate to the same CDR3. The chain couples TRBV5-4 to TRBJ1-4; TRBD1 is a possible D gene (5 bases). CDR1 SGHNT and CDR2 YYREEE come from the germline V gene (reference sequence). V lost 0 bases and J lost 5, with 8 bases in between. This CDR3 spans 14 amino acids. CDR3 nucleotide sequence: TGTGCCAGCAGCTTGGCGGGGGGGAATGAAAAACTGTTTTTT. Translation gives CASSLAGGNEKLFF.

The count of this clone is one. The chain employs TRBV7-2 and TRBJ2-5; D call uncertain. The V gene's germline CDR1 is SGHTA and CDR2 FQGNSA. CDR3 length: 14 residues. V was cut by 0 bases and J by 0 bases, with 5 bases left in between. The CDR3 bases are TGTGCCAGCAGCTTAGCCCGGTACCAAGAGACCCAGTACTTC. Its protein product is CASSLARYQETQYF.

V and J are TRBV5-5 and TRBJ2-7; 7 positions agree with TRBD2. Germline-derived CDR1 and CDR2 are SGHKS and YYEKEE (reference sequence). This CDR3 region has 14 residues. V shed 0 bases, J shed 2 bases, and the junction held 2 bases outside the gene matches. The CDR3 spells CASSLVAGAYEQYF. CDR3 nucleotides: TGTGCCAGCAGCTTGGTTGCGGGAGCCTACGAGCAGTACTTC.

The chain has TRBV5-4 and TRBJ2-5, with D perhaps matching TRBD1 or TRBD2 (5 bases each). The germline V gene has CDR1 SGHNT and CDR2 YYREEE (reference sequence). V shed 2 bases and J shed 2 bases, with 16 bases lying between them. This CDR3 spans 16 amino acids. CDR3 nucleotide sequence: TGTGCCAGCAGCTTTTTTGGATGGGGGAAACAAGAGACCCAGTACTTC. Its protein product is CASSFFGWGKQETQYF.

CDR3 sequence reads: CASGLERGSSYEQYF. The DNA for the CDR3 is TGCGCCAGCGGACTTGAGCGGGGAAGCTCCTACGAGCAGTACTTC. The chain uses TRBV5-1 and TRBJ2-7; TRBD2 agrees at 7 bases. The CDR3 covers 15 residues. V shed 7 bases, J shed 0 bases, and the junction held 10 bases outside the gene matches. Germline values: CDR1 SGHRS, CDR2 YFSETQ.

The chain carries TRBV9 and TRBJ2-3; D gene unclear. The CDR3 consists of 15 residues. Per germline, CDR1 SGDLS and CDR2 YYNGEE. Trimming took 4 bases from V and 2 from J, leaving 14 bases between them. In nucleotides, the CDR3 is TGTGCCAGCAGCTCTCACCCCGGCCACACAGATACGCAGTATTTT. Translated: CASSSHPGHTDTQYF.

With respect to this clone: The same CDR3 is also encoded by other DNA sequences in this sample. The chain carries TRBV6-6 and TRBJ2-7, with 11 bases that match TRBD1. CDR3 length: 14 residues. Germline CDR1 MNHNY, CDR2 SVGAGI (reference sequence). V gave up 6 bases and J gave up 6 bases; unmatched junction bases: 7. The CDR3 bases are TGTGCCAGCAGGACCCGGGACAGGGGGTCCGAGCAGTACTTC. It yields the protein CASRTRDRGSEQYF.

A remark on this clone: Compared with germline, one end of the junction differs, possibly owing to a read error. The chain couples TRBV5-1 to TRBJ1-2, with 7 bases fitting TRBD1. The CDR3 has 13 residues. Looked up from germline, CDR1 is SGHRS and CDR2 is YFSETQ. The CDR3 nucleotides are TGCGCCAGCAGCCAGGACGGAGGGGGCGGCTACAGCTTC. It specifies CASSQDGGGGYSF.

This sequence joins TRBV6-5 and TRBJ2-1; D gene ambiguous. Trimming took 4 bases from V and 7 from J, leaving 5 bases between them. Germline V gene data show CDR1 as MNHEY and CDR2 as SVGAGI. The CDR3 is 11 residues long. The CDR3 DNA reads TGTGCCAGCAGTTCTGCGAATGAGCAGTTCTTC. Its protein product is CASSSANEQFF.

The genes are TRBV5-6 and TRBJ1-4, with 9 bases that match TRBD1. Looked up from germline, CDR1 is SGHDT and CDR2 is YYEEEE. Losses at the gene ends were 4 bases for V and 7 bases for J; bases not matched to a gene: 11. The CDR3 covers 16 residues. In DNA form, the CDR3 reads TGTGCCAGCAGCAGGGGACAGGGAGCCGCGGGTGAAAAACTGTTTTTT. Its protein is CASSRGQGAAGEKLFF.

V and J are TRBV11-1 and TRBJ1-1; D unclear. CDR3 size: 16 residues. Germline V gene lookup returns CDR1 SGHAT and CDR2 FQDESV (reference sequence). Trimming took 1 base from V and 2 from J, leaving 14 bases between them. CDR3 amino acids: CASSLGTGGINTEAFF. In DNA form, the CDR3 reads TGTGCCAGCAGCTTAGGAACGGGAGGGATTAACACTGAAGCTTTCTTT.

V is TRBV7-2 and J is TRBJ2-1; the match to TRBD2 covers 10 bases. Germline V gene lookup returns CDR1 SGHTA and CDR2 FQGNSA. CDR3 length: 16 amino acids. Losses at the gene ends were 5 bases for V and 1 base for J; bases not matched to a gene: 5. The CDR3 spells CASSPGLAESYNEQFF. The CDR3 nucleotides read TGTGCCAGCAGCCCAGGACTAGCGGAGTCCTACAATGAGCAGTTCTTC.

This sequence joins TRBV5-5 and TRBJ1-1, with 8 bases matching TRBD1. Germline V gene sequence: CDR1 SGHKS, CDR2 YYEKEE (reference sequence). The CDR3 spans 11 residues. After removal of 4 bases from V and 10 bases from J, the junction contained 3 bases not matched to a gene. In nucleotides, the CDR3 is TGTGCCAGCAGCCTGACAGGGGTAGCTTTCTTT. It codes for CASSLTGVAFF.

In its sample, this clone was seen a few times. The chain is built from TRBV30 and TRBJ2-1; TRBD2 matches 14 bases. The CDR3 has 15 amino acids. V lost 3 bases and J lost 9; bases outside the gene matches: 7. The germline V gene has CDR1 GTSNPN and CDR2 SVGIG (reference sequence). The DNA for the CDR3 is TGTGCCTGGAGGAGACTAGCGGGGGGGCAGGGTGAGCAGTTCTTC. It yields the protein CAWRRLAGGQGEQFF.

A remark on this clone: Other nucleotide sequences in the sample specify the same CDR3. The chain employs TRBV4-1 and TRBJ2-5; 7 nucleotides agree with TRBD1. The CDR3 sequence is 16 residues long. In germline, CDR1 is MGHRA, CDR2 YSYEKL. V shed 0 bases and J 2 bases; nucleotides not matched to a gene: 6. As DNA, the CDR3 is TGCGCCAGCAGCCAAGATAGACAGGGCCTTCAAGAGACCCAGTACTTC. Its protein product is CASSQDRQGLQETQYF.

This chain joins TRBV7-2 and TRBJ2-7; TRBD1 agrees at 7 bases. The length of the CDR3 is 14 residues. Germline V gene data show CDR1 as SGHTA and CDR2 as FQGNSA. Losses at the gene ends were 2 bases for V and 5 bases for J; bases not matched to a gene: 6. The CDR3 DNA is TGTGCCAGCAGCTTAAGGGGGCGCATCAACGAGCAGTACTTC. Translated: CASSLRGRINEQYF.

The V gene is TRBV28, the J gene TRBJ2-2, with a tentative D call TRBD1 (6 bases). The ends were cut back, 6 bases at V and 9 bases at J, with 17 bases in the middle. The CDR3 spans 14 residues. Per germline, CDR1 MDHEN and CDR2 SYDVKM. The CDR3 protein is CASRPHTQGRELFF. CDR3 nucleotides: TGTGCCAGCAGACCACATACACAGGGTCGGGAGCTGTTTTTT. The full variable domain, in which reference TRBV28 and TRBJ2-2 provide the parts outside the CDR3, is DVKVTQSSRYLVKRTGEKVFLECVQDMDHENMFWYRQDPGLGLRLIYFSYDVKMKEKGDIPEGYSVSREKKERFSLILESASTNQTSMYLCASRPHTQGRELFFGEGSRLTVL.

V is TRBV7-9 and J is TRBJ2-2, with D maybe TRBD2 (6 bases). Germline V lookup: CDR1 SEHNR, CDR2 FQNEAQ (reference sequence). V dropped 0 bases and J dropped 5 bases, with 10 bases sitting between them. The CDR3 consists of 15 residues. The CDR3 bases are TGTGCCAGCAGCTTAGCGGGAGGTGGAACCGGGGAGCTGTTTTTT. As protein: CASSLAGGGTGELFF.

V usage is TRBV5-1 and J usage is TRBJ2-1, with D tentatively TRBD2 (5 bases). The CDR3 has 14 amino acids. Germline CDR1 reads SGHRS; CDR2 reads YFSETQ. V gave up 4 bases and J gave up 10 bases, with 18 bases separating them. The CDR3 loop reads CASSAGPATPEQFF. The CDR3 DNA reads TGCGCCAGCAGCGCGGGCCCCGCCACCCCCGAGCAGTTCTTC.

This clone was found once. This rearrangement joins TRBV6-5 to TRBJ2-3; 8 nucleotides match TRBD2. The CDR3 loop spans 15 amino acids. V lost 6 bases, J lost 4 bases, and 9 bases stayed unmatched. CDR1 is MNHEY and CDR2 is SVGAGI in the germline V gene. The CDR3 loop reads CASRKSGGGSDTQYF. CDR3 DNA sequence: TGTGCCAGCAGAAAGAGCGGGGGCGGGTCAGATACGCAGTATTTT.

The chain is built from TRBV7-9 and TRBJ2-7; D may be TRBD1 or TRBD2 (6 bases each). This CDR3 contains 15 residues. The germline V gene encodes CDR1 SEHNR and CDR2 FQNEAQ (reference sequence). The V and J ends lost 1 base and 2 bases respectively, with 12 bases between them. CDR3 sequence reads: CASSLGAGEAYEQYF. The CDR3 DNA is TGTGCCAGCAGCTTAGGGGCAGGGGAGGCCTACGAGCAGTACTTC.

This chain uses TRBV5-6 with TRBJ2-6; D gene ambiguous. The V gene's germline CDR1 is SGHDT and CDR2 YYEEEE. The germline V and J ends were trimmed by 1 base and 3 bases, with 14 bases remaining between them. The CDR3 runs 17 residues. The CDR3 bases are TGTGCCAGCAGCTTGACTGGCCCCCTTGGTGGGGCCAACGTCCTGACTTTC. It is translated as CASSLTGPLGGANVLTF.

This clone was counted between two and nine times. V gene TRBV9 combines with J gene TRBJ1-6; 8 bases map to TRBD1. Unmatched junction bases numbered 7, after V lost 4 bases and J lost 10 bases. CDR1 and CDR2 from the germline V gene are SGDLS and YYNGEE. The CDR3 spans 14 residues. CDR3 sequence (DNA): TGTGCCAGCAGCTCCGGACAGGGAAGATCACCCCTCCACTTT. It specifies CASSSGQGRSPLHF.

V is TRBV19 and J is TRBJ2-7; 10 nucleotides agree with TRBD1. J was trimmed by 5 bases and V by 5 bases; bases with no gene match: 12. The CDR3 is made up of 16 amino acids. Germline assignment: CDR1 LNHDA and CDR2 SQIVND (reference sequence). CDR3 sequence (DNA): TGTGCCAGTAGTGCTCCTCCGGGACAGGGGTTGCACGAGCAGTACTTC. Its protein product is CASSAPPGQGLHEQYF.

J is TRBJ2-7 and V is TRBV30, with D maybe TRBD2 (5 bases). The CDR3 consists of 13 residues. V was pared by 3 bases and J by 5 bases, with 14 bases between. Germline values: CDR1 GTSNPN, CDR2 SVGIG (reference sequence). CDR3 protein: CAWSQVTIHEQYF. In DNA, the CDR3 is TGTGCCTGGAGCCAGGTGACTATCCACGAGCAGTACTTC.

The CDR3 protein is CASSTGTGPRESDGYTF. The CDR3 bases are TGTGCCAGCAGCACCGGGACAGGACCTAGGGAGTCGGATGGCTACACCTTC. This rearrangement joins TRBV2 to TRBJ1-2; TRBD1 matches at 8 bases. The CDR3 consists of 17 residues. Germline V gives CDR1 SNHLY, CDR2 FYNNEI. With V trimmed by 6 bases and J by 6 bases, 18 bases remained unmatched.

The CDR3 coding sequence is TGTGCCAGCAGGTCCAACAGGGCACCCAATCAGCCCCAGCATTTT. This translates into CASRSNRAPNQPQHF. The rearrangement links TRBV28 to TRBJ1-5, with a possible D match to TRBD1 (6 bases). V was trimmed by 6 bases and J by 3 bases, leaving 15 bases between them. Germline V lookup: CDR1 MDHEN, CDR2 SYDVKM. The CDR3 sequence is 15 residues long.

About this clone itself: Distinct nucleotide sequences in the sample also encode this CDR3. This sequence joins TRBV28 and TRBJ1-2; D remains ambiguous. In germline, CDR1 is MDHEN, CDR2 SYDVKM. The CDR3 consists of 14 residues. Trimming removed 5 bases at V and 2 bases at J, with 12 bases between. This chain's CDR3 is CASSPPTGNYGYTF. The CDR3 DNA reads as TGTGCCAGCAGTCCCCCCACCGGAAACTATGGCTACACCTTC.